Each of the 5 T cell receptor beta chains below was sequenced from the same sample in a study of glioma-infiltrating T cells. Amplification of TCR alpha and beta CDR3 regions from RNA used iRepertoire nested multiplex PCR. MiXCR, applied by TCRdb to the multiplex PCR reads, yields one record per CDR3 protein. The data contain 300,000 to 450,000 distinct CDR3 sequences, more than 35% of them singletons. Sample: glioma tissue, nonneoplastic brain tissue, or PBMCs (not recorded which). Source of these receptors: a human donor with low-grade glioma or glioblastoma, undergoing nonglioma brain surgery, or in good health (not recorded which).

This clonotype was observed a few times. The CDR3 here is CASRDPYEQYF. CDR3 coding DNA: TGTGCCAGCAGGGACCCCTACGAGCAGTACTTC. The chain combines TRBV6-1 with TRBJ2-7; D not certain. The CDR3 consists of 11 residues. V was trimmed by 6 bases and J by 2 bases, leaving 5 bases between them. Germline CDR1 and CDR2: MNHNS and SASEGT.

Concerning this clonotype itself: A read error may explain this, as a much larger clone is one base away. The chain has TRBV6-2 or TRBV6-3 and TRBJ2-7; 12 positions agree with TRBD2. The CDR3 loop spans 15 amino acids. Germline values: CDR1 MNHEY, CDR2 SVGEGT. V was clipped by 4 bases and J by 5 bases; unmatched bases: 6. The CDR3 DNA sequence: TGTGCCAGCAGTTCCCTGACTAGCGGGAGACACGAGCAGTACTTC. It translates to CASSSLTSGRHEQYF.

This clonotype appeared many times. The rearrangement joins TRBV27 to TRBJ2-2; 14 nucleotides align to TRBD2. CDR3 size: 14 residues. Germline-derived CDR1 and CDR2 are MNHEY and SMNVEV (reference sequence). The V gene end was trimmed by 2 bases and the J gene end by 12 bases; junction bases not matched to a gene: 2. DNA for the CDR3: TGTGCCAGCAGTTTAGGACTAGCGGGAGGTCAGCTGTTTTTT. Its protein product is CASSLGLAGGQLFF.

This clonotype was counted a few times. This chain connects TRBV4-1 to TRBJ2-5; possible D gene TRBD1, 5 bases. Trimming took off 0 bases at V and 5 bases at J, with 13 bases between the two ends. Germline loops: CDR1 MGHRA, CDR2 YSYEKL. This CDR3 spans 15 amino acids. CDR3: CASSQDLAGWETQYF. CDR3 sequence (DNA): TGCGCCAGCAGCCAAGATCTTGCAGGGTGGGAGACCCAGTACTTC.

This chain uses TRBV20-1 with TRBJ1-1, with 8 bases aligning to TRBD1. V shed 6 bases and J 5 bases; nucleotides not matched to a gene: 8. The CDR3 loop spans 13 amino acids. Germline values: CDR1 DFQATT, CDR2 SNEGSKA (reference sequence). The CDR3 protein is CSALRTGRTEAFF. The DNA for the CDR3 is TGCAGTGCCCTCCGGACAGGGAGGACTGAAGCTTTCTTT.